This T cell receptor (beta chain) was identified during a study of T cells in Graves' hyperthyroidism and ophthalmopathy. Notes on the study in general: Blood shared most expanded thyroid clonotypes above 0.001.

The CDR3 has 14 amino acids. CDR1 is LGHDT, CDR2 YNNKEL, per germline (reference sequence). Trimming took 2 bases from V and 6 from J, leaving 13 bases between them. Ophthalmopathy patients had Clinical Activity Score at least 3, NOSPECS grade at least 4, duration under 3 months. Diagnosis relied on clinical symptoms, serum thyroxine and TRAb, thyroid ultrasound and orbital computed tomography. Fresh 10 ml peripheral blood yielded PBMCs. This clonotype was counted ten times or more. No antigen is known for it. Amplified regions were TCR beta CDR3 sequences from RNA transcripts. Initially, a first-round RT-PCR of the TCR CDR3 employed the HTBI primer set. One entry per CDR3 protein results from TCRdb running MiXCR on the multiplex PCR reads. Here the sample spans roughly 650,000 distinct CDR3 sequences, approximately 16% being singletons.

The chain is built from TRBV3-1 and TRBJ1-2, with D hard to call. The source is a woman between 40 and 50 years old with Graves' ophthalmopathy. The sequencing input was blood. CDR3 DNA sequence: TGTGCCAGCAGCCAAACGGGGAAATATCATGGCTACACCTTC. This sequence encodes CASSQTGKYHGYTF. Full variable domain (outside the CDR3, taken from reference TRBV3-1 and TRBJ1-2): DTAVSQTPKYLVTQMGNDKSIKCEQNLGHDTMYWYKQDSKKFLKIMFSYNNKELIINETVPNRFSPKSPDKAHLNLHINSLELGDSAVYFCASSQTGKYHGYTFGSGTRLTVV.